What follows are 31 T cell receptor beta chains derived from one specimen sequenced in a study of T cells in tuberculosis. The repertoire was sequenced with immunoSEQ multiplex PCR; TCRdb's copy has only in-frame clones and lacks some. The sample lists tens of thousands of clones, over 85% occurring once. The sequencing sample was made of PBMCs. The receptor set was obtained from a donor aged 10 to 29 with latent tuberculosis or without tuberculosis infection. Some clones in this sample may be carry-over from other donors' samples.

V gene TRBV6-6 combines with J gene TRBJ1-1; D remains ambiguous. CDR1 is MNHNY, CDR2 SVGAGI, per germline (reference sequence). V was cut by 4 bases and J by 0 bases, with 6 bases left in between. The CDR3 sequence is 13 residues long. Here the CDR3 DNA reads TGTGCCAGCAGTTCTATCGTGAACACTGAAGCTTTCTTT. Its protein is CASSSIVNTEAFF.

The rearrangement uses TRBV5-1 and TRBJ2-7; no firm D call. Trimming left V 2 bases short and J 1 base short, with 16 bases between. Germline values: CDR1 SGHRS, CDR2 YFSETQ. The CDR3 extends over 16 amino acids. CDR3 DNA sequence: TGCGCCAGCAGCTTTGAGTCTGGGCGACATTCCTACGAGCAGTACTTC. This translates into CASSFESGRHSYEQYF. The variable domain in full, with the rest retrieved from reference TRBV5-1 and TRBJ2-7, is KAGVTQTPRYLIKTRGQQVTLSCSPISGHRSVSWYQQTPGQGLQFLFEYFSETQRNKGNFPGRFSGRQFSNSRSEMNVSTLELGDSALYLCASSFESGRHSYEQYFGPGTRLTVT.

The gene calls are TRBV27 and TRBJ2-1, with 7 bases matching TRBD1. Germline CDR1 MNHEY, CDR2 SMNVEV (reference sequence). The CDR3 contains 17 residues. V trimming: 4 bases; J trimming: 0 bases; junction bases outside the gene matches: 9. CDR3 residues: CASSSGGTINSYNEQFF. The CDR3 DNA reads TGTGCCAGCAGTTCAGGGGGAACAATTAACTCCTACAATGAGCAGTTCTTC.

J is TRBJ2-1 and V is TRBV10-1; 7 nucleotides align to TRBD1. This CDR3 region has 15 residues. The germline V gene encodes CDR1 WNHNN and CDR2 SYGVQD (reference sequence). The V gene end was trimmed by 5 bases and the J gene end by 4 bases; junction bases not matched to a gene: 8. CDR3 sequence (DNA): TGCGCCAGCAGTTCGGACAGGACACCATACAATGAGCAGTTCTTC. It yields the protein CASSSDRTPYNEQFF.

The rearrangement joins TRBV4-1 to TRBJ1-2, with TRBD1 matching over 7 bases. This CDR3 contains 15 residues. Germline V CDR1 and CDR2: MGHRA, YSYEKL. Germline trimming cut 0 bases from V and 2 bases from J; bases unmatched to any gene: 3. The CDR3 region has the DNA TGCGCCAGCAGCCAAGAACAGGGGAGCAACTATGGCTACACCTTC. Protein sequence: CASSQEQGSNYGYTF.

The rearrangement uses TRBV4-3 and TRBJ2-3, with 8 positions matching TRBD1. Per germline, CDR1 LGHNA and CDR2 YSLEER. The V segment lost 0 bases and the J segment 4 bases; nucleotides outside the gene matches: 6. The CDR3 spans 16 residues. The CDR3 loop reads CASSQEESRGPDTQYF. The CDR3 DNA reads TGCGCCAGCAGCCAAGAAGAGTCCAGGGGGCCAGATACGCAGTATTTT.

V is TRBV7-8 and J is TRBJ1-2; weak D call: TRBD1 (5 bases). Trimming removed 5 bases from V and 0 bases from J, with 13 bases in between. The CDR3 extends over 15 amino acids. The germline V gene has CDR1 SGHVS and CDR2 FQNEAQ. In nucleotides, the CDR3 is TGTGCCAGCAGCCCCCAGGACAAATCTAACTATGGCTACACCTTC. It encodes CASSPQDKSNYGYTF.

This clone was recorded a few times. The chain has TRBV7-2 and TRBJ1-2; 8 nucleotides agree with TRBD1. In germline, CDR1 is SGHTA, CDR2 FQGNSA. Trimming cost V 3 bases and J 7 bases; bases outside gene matches: 1. This CDR3 has 12 amino acids. The CDR3 protein is CASSFDRGGYTF. As DNA, the CDR3 is TGTGCCAGCAGCTTCGACAGGGGTGGCTACACCTTC.

The chain carries TRBV18 and TRBJ1-3; no firm D call. CDR1 is KGHSH, CDR2 LQKENI, per germline. V lost 5 bases and J 0 bases, leaving 11 bases between the germline ends. The CDR3 totals 15 residues. DNA of the CDR3: TGTGCCAGCTCATTAACAGCCCCCTCTGGAAACACCATATATTTT. Protein product: CASSLTAPSGNTIYF.

DNA of the CDR3: TGTGCCAGCAGTTTACAGGGGGCCTACGAGCAGTACTTC. This sequence encodes CASSLQGAYEQYF. The rearrangement joins TRBV27 to TRBJ2-7, with 7 bases lining up with TRBD1. The CDR3 is made up of 13 amino acids. V shed 2 bases and J 2 bases; nucleotides not matched to a gene: 0. Germline CDR1 and CDR2: MNHEY and SMNVEV (reference sequence).

The chain uses TRBV20-1 and TRBJ1-1; no clear D gene. V lost 3 bases and J 1 base, leaving 3 bases between the germline ends. Per the germline V gene, CDR1 is DFQATT and CDR2 is SNEGSKA (reference sequence). This CDR3 is built from 11 residues. This CDR3 is CSARANTEAFF. CDR3 bases: TGCAGTGCTAGGGCGAACACTGAAGCTTTCTTT.

This chain connects TRBV25-1 to TRBJ2-7; D remains ambiguous. V lost 4 bases to trimming and J lost 4 bases, with 5 bases between them. The CDR3 spans 11 residues. Per the germline V gene, CDR1 is MGHDK and CDR2 is SYGVNS. As DNA, the CDR3 is TGTGCCAGCAGTGCACTTTACGAGCAGTACTTC. This encodes CASSALYEQYF.

The rearrangement links TRBV2 to TRBJ2-7; 7 bases fit TRBD2. Germline V lookup: CDR1 SNHLY, CDR2 FYNNEI. The length of the CDR3 is 11 residues. Unmatched junction bases numbered 1, after V lost 8 bases and J lost 3 bases. As DNA, the CDR3 is TGTGCCAGCCGGGACTACTACGAGCAGTACTTC. Translating it yields CASRDYYEQYF.

The rearrangement uses TRBV6-6 and TRBJ2-1, with 10 positions matching TRBD2. V trimming: 6 bases; J trimming: 9 bases; junction bases outside the gene matches: 2. This CDR3 is built from 12 residues. Per the germline V gene, CDR1 is MNHNY and CDR2 is SVGAGI (reference sequence). This chain's CDR3 is CASRIAGGEQFF. The CDR3 nucleotides are TGTGCCAGCAGAATAGCGGGGGGTGAGCAGTTCTTC.

The rearrangement links TRBV7-2 to TRBJ2-5; 8 bases agree with TRBD2. The CDR3 runs 16 residues. The ends lost 3 bases at V and 5 bases at J; junction bases unmatched: 11. Germline CDR1 and CDR2: SGHTA and FQGNSA. The CDR3 loop is CASSLGQSGGRETQYF. Written as DNA, the CDR3 is TGTGCCAGCAGCTTGGGACAAAGCGGGGGACGGGAGACCCAGTACTTC.

V gene TRBV18 combines with J gene TRBJ1-3; no clear D. This CDR3 is 14 amino acids long. Trimming took 2 bases from V and 0 from J, leaving 5 bases between them. The germline gives CDR1 KGHSH, CDR2 LQKENI. CDR3 residues: CASSPGSSGNTIYF. CDR3 sequence (DNA): TGTGCCAGCTCACCAGGGAGCTCTGGAAACACCATATATTTT.

V usage is TRBV4-1 and J usage is TRBJ1-2; 8 bases align to TRBD1. The CDR3 totals 16 residues. The germline V gene has CDR1 MGHRA and CDR2 YSYEKL. J lost 2 bases, V lost 4 bases, and 9 bases had no gene match. CDR3 amino acids: CASSPVPGQENYGYTF. CDR3 coding DNA: TGCGCCAGCAGCCCAGTACCGGGACAGGAAAACTATGGCTACACCTTC.

The chain has TRBV11-2 and TRBJ1-1, with D hard to call. Trimming took off 3 bases at V and 1 base at J, with 9 bases between the two ends. This CDR3 has 14 residues. Germline V gene data show CDR1 as SGHAT and CDR2 as FQNNGV. The CDR3 protein is CASSFGLSNTEAFF. The CDR3 nucleotides read TGTGCCAGCAGCTTCGGACTTTCGAACACTGAAGCTTTCTTT. Full variable domain (remainder filled in from reference TRBV11-2 and TRBJ1-1): EAGVAQSPRYKIIEKRQSVAFWCNPISGHATLYWYQQILGQGPKLLIQFQNNGVVDDSQLPKDRFSAERLKGVDSTLKIQPAKLEDSAVYLCASSFGLSNTEAFFGQGTRLTVV.

The V and J genes are TRBV30 and TRBJ1-2, with a tentative D call TRBD1 (6 bases). Trimming took off 1 base at V and 8 bases at J, with 11 bases between the two ends. The CDR3 is 12 residues long. The germline gives CDR1 GTSNPN, CDR2 SVGIG (reference sequence). The CDR3 region is CAWSGTGYGYTF. In nucleotides, the CDR3 is TGTGCCTGGAGTGGTACAGGGTACGGCTACACCTTC.

This rearrangement joins TRBV2 to TRBJ2-6; perhaps TRBD1 as D (6 bases). Trimming took 6 bases from V and 2 from J, leaving 14 bases between them. Germline lookup yields CDR1 SNHLY and CDR2 FYNNEI. The CDR3 is 16 residues long. The CDR3 nucleotides are TGTGCCAGCAGCCCTGGGGCAGGGGCTGGGGCCAACGTCCTGACTTTC. It translates to CASSPGAGAGANVLTF.

The V call is TRBV5-1, the J call TRBJ2-3; 8 positions match TRBD2. CDR3 length: 14 residues. Germline V gives CDR1 SGHRS, CDR2 YFSETQ. With V trimmed by 6 bases and J by 3 bases, 6 bases remained unmatched. CDR3 sequence reads: CASKVTSETDTQYF. The CDR3, as DNA: TGCGCCAGCAAGGTGACTAGCGAGACAGATACGCAGTATTTT.

The gene calls are TRBV7-2 and TRBJ2-5, with D unclear. This CDR3 spans 16 amino acids. The germline V gene encodes CDR1 SGHTA and CDR2 FQGNSA. V lost 1 base and J lost 1, with 13 bases in between. This chain's CDR3 is CASSLVQRRPQETQYF. The CDR3 DNA sequence: TGTGCCAGCAGCTTAGTCCAGCGCAGACCCCAAGAGACCCAGTACTTC.

V is TRBV15 and J is TRBJ2-2, with D perhaps matching TRBD2 (6 bases). The CDR3 has 14 amino acids. Germline lookup yields CDR1 LNHNV and CDR2 YYDKDF (reference sequence). Trimming took off 6 bases at V and 4 bases at J, with 12 bases between the two ends. For the CDR3, the DNA is TGTGCCACCAGGGCGGGGACGGGCACCGGGGAGCTGTTTTTT. This gives the protein CATRAGTGTGELFF.

The chain combines TRBV2 with TRBJ2-3; 8 bases align to TRBD2. V dropped 2 bases and J dropped 3; count of bases not matched to a gene: 7. This CDR3 contains 16 residues. Germline lookup yields CDR1 SNHLY and CDR2 FYNNEI. The CDR3 here is CASSEKAGVRTDTQYF. In DNA, the CDR3 is TGTGCCAGCAGTGAAAAAGCGGGAGTGAGAACAGATACGCAGTATTTT.

The chain has TRBV7-8 and TRBJ2-1; a weak D match, TRBD1 (6 bases). This CDR3 comprises 16 residues. V was clipped by 5 bases and J by 1 base, with 15 bases between them. Germline CDR1 and CDR2: SGHVS and FQNEAQ. CDR3 sequence reads: CASSPGVSASYNEQFF. CDR3 DNA sequence: TGTGCCAGCAGCCCAGGGGTTAGCGCATCCTACAATGAGCAGTTCTTC.

The chain uses TRBV7-9 and TRBJ2-2; 8 nucleotides align to TRBD1. This CDR3 is 16 amino acids long. V lost 5 bases and J lost 1; bases outside the gene matches: 6. Germline CDR1 and CDR2: SEHNR and FQNEAQ (reference sequence). The CDR3 loop reads CASSPRTGWNTGELFF. DNA for the CDR3: TGTGCCAGCAGCCCGCGGACAGGGTGGAACACCGGGGAGCTGTTTTTT. Full variable domain (outside the CDR3, taken from reference TRBV7-9 and TRBJ2-2): DTGVSQNPRHKITKRGQNVTFRCDPISEHNRLYWYRQTLGQGPEFLTYFQNEAQLEKSRLLSDRFSAERPKGSFSTLEIQRTEQGDSAMYLCASSPRTGWNTGELFFGEGSRLTVL.

The chain employs TRBV4-1 and TRBJ1-1; possibly TRBD1 for D (5 bases). The CDR3 extends over 13 amino acids. Germline assignment: CDR1 MGHRA and CDR2 YSYEKL. V lost 0 bases, J lost 10 bases, and 12 bases lay in between. CDR3 protein: CASSQDRKGIAFF. As DNA, the CDR3 is TGCGCCAGCAGCCAAGATCGAAAGGGGATAGCTTTCTTT.

The rearrangement links TRBV5-8 to TRBJ2-6, with 7 bases aligning to TRBD1. Trimming at V came to 4 bases and at J to 4 bases, leaving 14 bases not matched to a gene. The CDR3 consists of 18 residues. Germline V gives CDR1 SGHTS, CDR2 YDEGEE. The CDR3 DNA reads TGTGCCAGCAGCGGATTTGGACAGGCGATCCTGGGGGCCAACGTCCTGACTTTC. Amino acids: CASSGFGQAILGANVLTF.

V gene TRBV29-1 combines with J gene TRBJ1-1; 7 bases map to TRBD1. The CDR3 is 13 amino acids. Germline-derived CDR1 and CDR2 are SQVTM and ANQGSEA. With 5 bases clipped from V and 2 bases from J, the junction kept 5 bases outside the gene matches. CDR3 nucleotides: TGCAGCGTTCATCGGGACAGAAACACTGAAGCTTTCTTT. It codes for CSVHRDRNTEAFF.

This sequence joins TRBV5-8 and TRBJ2-3; TRBD1 aligns across 7 bases. Germline values: CDR1 SGHTS, CDR2 YDEGEE. V lost 1 base to trimming and J lost 4 bases; unmatched junction nucleotides: 6. The CDR3 runs 15 residues. The CDR3 DNA sequence: TGTGCCAGCAGCTTGAGGGGGCTTGGCGCAGATACGCAGTATTTT. Translating it yields CASSLRGLGADTQYF.

This clone was found once. The chain combines TRBV27 with TRBJ2-7; 7 bases are shared with TRBD2. The CDR3 extends over 14 amino acids. Germline V CDR1 and CDR2: MNHEY, SMNVEV (reference sequence). The V segment lost 8 bases and the J segment 4 bases; nucleotides outside the gene matches: 11. CDR3 coding DNA: TGTGCCAGCGGGAGGGCTTCACGAGGTTACGAGCAGTACTTC. It encodes CASGRASRGYEQYF.